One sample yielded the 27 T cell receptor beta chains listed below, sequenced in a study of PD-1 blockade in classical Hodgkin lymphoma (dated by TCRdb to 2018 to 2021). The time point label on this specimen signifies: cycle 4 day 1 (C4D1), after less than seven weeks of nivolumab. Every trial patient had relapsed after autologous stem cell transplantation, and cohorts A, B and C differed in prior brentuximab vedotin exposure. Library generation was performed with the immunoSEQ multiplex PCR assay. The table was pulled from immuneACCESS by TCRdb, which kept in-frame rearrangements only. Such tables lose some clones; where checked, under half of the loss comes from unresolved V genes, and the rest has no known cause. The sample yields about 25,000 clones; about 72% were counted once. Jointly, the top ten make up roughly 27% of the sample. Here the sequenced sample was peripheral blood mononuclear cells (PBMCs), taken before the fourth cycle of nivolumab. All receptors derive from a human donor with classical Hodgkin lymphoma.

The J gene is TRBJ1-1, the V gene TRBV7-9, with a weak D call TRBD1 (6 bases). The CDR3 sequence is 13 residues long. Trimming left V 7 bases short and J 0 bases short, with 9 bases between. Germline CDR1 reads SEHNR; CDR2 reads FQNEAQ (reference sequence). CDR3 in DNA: TGTGCCAGCACAGCAGGGGTGAACACTGAAGCTTTCTTT. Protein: CASTAGVNTEAFF.

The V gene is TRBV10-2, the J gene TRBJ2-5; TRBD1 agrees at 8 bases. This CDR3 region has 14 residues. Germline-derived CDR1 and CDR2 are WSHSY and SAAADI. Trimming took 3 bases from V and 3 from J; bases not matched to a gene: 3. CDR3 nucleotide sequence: TGCGCCAGCAGTGATCTGGACAGGGAAGAGACCCAGTACTTC. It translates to CASSDLDREETQYF.

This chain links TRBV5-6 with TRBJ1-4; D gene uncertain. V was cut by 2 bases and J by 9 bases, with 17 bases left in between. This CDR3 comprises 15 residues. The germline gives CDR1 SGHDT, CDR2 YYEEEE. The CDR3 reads CASSFFETQAKKLFF. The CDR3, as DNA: TGTGCCAGCAGCTTTTTCGAGACCCAAGCTAAAAAACTGTTTTTT.

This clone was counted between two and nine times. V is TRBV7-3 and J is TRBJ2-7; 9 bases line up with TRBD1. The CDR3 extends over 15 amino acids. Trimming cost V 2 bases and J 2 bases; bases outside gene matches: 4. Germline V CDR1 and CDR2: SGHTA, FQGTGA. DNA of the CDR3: TGTGCCAGCAGCTTAGGCGGGACAGGGCCCTACGAGCAGTACTTC. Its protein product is CASSLGGTGPYEQYF.

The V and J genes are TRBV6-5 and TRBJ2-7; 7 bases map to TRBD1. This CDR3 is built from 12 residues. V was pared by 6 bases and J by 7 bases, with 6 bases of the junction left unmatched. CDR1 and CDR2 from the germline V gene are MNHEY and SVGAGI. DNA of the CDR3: TGTGCCAGCAGGACAGGGTCTCGGGAGCAGTACTTC. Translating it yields CASRTGSREQYF.

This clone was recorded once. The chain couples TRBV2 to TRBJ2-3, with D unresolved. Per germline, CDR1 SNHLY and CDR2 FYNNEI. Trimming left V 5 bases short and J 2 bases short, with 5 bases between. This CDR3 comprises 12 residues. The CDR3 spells CASSLNTDTQYF. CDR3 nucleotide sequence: TGTGCCAGCAGTCTCAACACAGATACGCAGTATTTT. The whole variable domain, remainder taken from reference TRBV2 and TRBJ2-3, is EPEVTQTPSHQVTQMGQEVILRCVPISNHLYFYWYRQILGQKVEFLVSFYNNEISEKSEIFDDQFSVERPDGSNFTLKIRSTKLEDSAMYFCASSLNTDTQYFGPGTRLTVL.

The CDR3 protein is CASSLTSGGGETQYF. The CDR3 DNA is TGTGCCAGCAGTTTAACTAGCGGGGGCGGGGAGACCCAGTACTTC. This chain uses TRBV27 with TRBJ2-5, with TRBD2 matching over 11 bases. Germline V gives CDR1 MNHEY, CDR2 SMNVEV (reference sequence). Germline trimming cut 2 bases from V and 5 bases from J; bases unmatched to any gene: 4. The CDR3 spans 15 residues.

The CDR3 here is CASSSAGWEAFF. The CDR3 nucleotides read TGCGCCAGCAGCTCAGCGGGTTGGGAAGCTTTCTTT. V gene TRBV5-1 combines with J gene TRBJ1-1; D is ambiguous. The CDR3 runs 12 residues. The germline V gene encodes CDR1 SGHRS and CDR2 YFSETQ. V was clipped by 3 bases and J by 8 bases, with 11 bases between them.

The CDR3 here is CASSKTPNTGELFF. The DNA of the CDR3 is TGTGCCAGCAGCAAAACTCCGAACACCGGGGAGCTGTTTTTT. The genes are TRBV6-1 and TRBJ2-2, with D unclear. The CDR3 is made up of 14 amino acids. The germline CDR1 and CDR2 sequences are MNHNS and SASEGT. The V end was cut by 6 bases, the J end by 0 bases, with 8 bases between.

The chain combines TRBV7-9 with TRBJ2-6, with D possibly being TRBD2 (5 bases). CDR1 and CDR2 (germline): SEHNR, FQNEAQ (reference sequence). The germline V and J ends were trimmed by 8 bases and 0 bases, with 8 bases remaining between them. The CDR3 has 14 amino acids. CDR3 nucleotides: TGTGCCAGCTCAGGACTCTCTGGGGCCAACGTCCTGACTTTC. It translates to CASSGLSGANVLTF. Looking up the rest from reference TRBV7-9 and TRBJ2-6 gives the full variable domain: DTGVSQNPRHKITKRGQNVTFRCDPISEHNRLYWYRQTLGQGPEFLTYFQNEAQLEKSRLLSDRFSAERPKGSFSTLEIQRTEQGDSAMYLCASSGLSGANVLTFGAGSRLTVL.

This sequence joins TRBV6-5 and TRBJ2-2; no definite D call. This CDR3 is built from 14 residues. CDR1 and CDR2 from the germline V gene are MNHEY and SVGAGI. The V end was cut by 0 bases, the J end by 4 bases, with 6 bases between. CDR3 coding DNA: TGTGCCAGCAGTTACTCGTTGGGCACCGGGGAGCTGTTTTTT. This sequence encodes CASSYSLGTGELFF.

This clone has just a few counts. The CDR3 protein is CASRPWAGTGELFF. As DNA, the CDR3 is TGTGCCAGCAGGCCGTGGGCAGGGACCGGGGAGCTGTTTTTT. The genes are TRBV7-2 and TRBJ2-2; the D gene is possibly TRBD1 (5 bases). CDR3 size: 14 residues. Between the trimmed V and J ends, which lost 6 bases and 5 bases, there was a span of 13 bases. Germline V gene data show CDR1 as SGHTA and CDR2 as FQGNSA.

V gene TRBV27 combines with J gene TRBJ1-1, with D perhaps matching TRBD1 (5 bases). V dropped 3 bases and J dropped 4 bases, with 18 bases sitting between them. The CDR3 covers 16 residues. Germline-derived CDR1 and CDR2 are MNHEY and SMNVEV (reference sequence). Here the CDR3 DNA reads TGTGCCAGCAGTTTCGTCTCAAGGGGAGGTAGCACTGAAGCTTTCTTT. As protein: CASSFVSRGGSTEAFF.

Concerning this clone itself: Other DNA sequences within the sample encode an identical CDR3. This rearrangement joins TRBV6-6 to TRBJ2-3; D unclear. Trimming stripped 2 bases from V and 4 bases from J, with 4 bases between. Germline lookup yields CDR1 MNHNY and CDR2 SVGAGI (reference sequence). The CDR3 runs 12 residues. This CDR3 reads CASSYGPDTQYF. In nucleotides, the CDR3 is TGTGCCAGCAGTTACGGGCCAGATACGCAGTATTTT.

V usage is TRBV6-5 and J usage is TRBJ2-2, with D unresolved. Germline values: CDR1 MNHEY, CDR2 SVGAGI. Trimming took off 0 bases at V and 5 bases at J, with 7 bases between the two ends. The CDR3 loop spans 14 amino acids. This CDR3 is CASSYSGKTGELFF. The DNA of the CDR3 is TGTGCCAGCAGTTACTCAGGCAAGACCGGGGAGCTGTTTTTT.

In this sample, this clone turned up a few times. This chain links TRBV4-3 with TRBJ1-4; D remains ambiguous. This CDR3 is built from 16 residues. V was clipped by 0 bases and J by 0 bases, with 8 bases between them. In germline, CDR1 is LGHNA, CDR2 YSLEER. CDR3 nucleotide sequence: TGCGCCAGCAGCCAAGAGTGGTCGGCAACTAATGAAAAACTGTTTTTT. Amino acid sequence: CASSQEWSATNEKLFF.

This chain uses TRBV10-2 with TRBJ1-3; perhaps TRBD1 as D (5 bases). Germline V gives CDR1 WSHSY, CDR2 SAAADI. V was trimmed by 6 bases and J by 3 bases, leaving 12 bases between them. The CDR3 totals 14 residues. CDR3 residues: CASRGGELGNTIYF. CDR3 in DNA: TGCGCCAGCAGGGGGGGGGAGCTTGGAAACACCATATATTTT.

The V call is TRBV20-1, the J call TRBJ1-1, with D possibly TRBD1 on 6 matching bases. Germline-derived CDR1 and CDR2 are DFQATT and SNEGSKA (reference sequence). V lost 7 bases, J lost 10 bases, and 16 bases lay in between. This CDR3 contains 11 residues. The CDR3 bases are TGCAGTGAAGATGGGACAAGGGGAGCTTTCTTT. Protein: CSEDGTRGAFF.

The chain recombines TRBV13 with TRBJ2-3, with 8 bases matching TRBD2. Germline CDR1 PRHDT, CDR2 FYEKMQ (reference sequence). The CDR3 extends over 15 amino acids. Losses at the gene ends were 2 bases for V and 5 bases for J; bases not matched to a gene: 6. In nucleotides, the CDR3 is TGTGCCAGCAGCTTAACGGGGGGGCCCATAGATACGCAGTATTTT. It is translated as CASSLTGGPIDTQYF.

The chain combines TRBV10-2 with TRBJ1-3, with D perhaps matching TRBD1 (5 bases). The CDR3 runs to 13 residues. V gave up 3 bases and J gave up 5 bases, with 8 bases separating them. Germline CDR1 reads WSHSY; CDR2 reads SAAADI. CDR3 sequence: CASSDPGRNTIYF. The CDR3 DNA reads TGCGCCAGCAGTGATCCAGGGAGAAACACCATATATTTT.

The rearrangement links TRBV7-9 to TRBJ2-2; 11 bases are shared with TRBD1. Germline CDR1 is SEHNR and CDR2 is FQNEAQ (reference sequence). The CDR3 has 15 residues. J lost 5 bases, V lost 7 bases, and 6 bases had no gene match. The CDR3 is CASILRDRGTGELFF. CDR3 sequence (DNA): TGTGCCAGCATCCTCCGGGACAGGGGGACCGGGGAGCTGTTTTTT.

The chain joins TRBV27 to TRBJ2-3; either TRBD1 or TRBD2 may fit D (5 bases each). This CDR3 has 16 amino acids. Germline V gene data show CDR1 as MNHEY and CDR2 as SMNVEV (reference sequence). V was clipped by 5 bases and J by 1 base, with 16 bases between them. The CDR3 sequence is CASSGLSGTGTDTQYF. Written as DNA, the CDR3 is TGTGCCAGCAGTGGCCTCTCCGGGACCGGCACAGATACGCAGTATTTT.

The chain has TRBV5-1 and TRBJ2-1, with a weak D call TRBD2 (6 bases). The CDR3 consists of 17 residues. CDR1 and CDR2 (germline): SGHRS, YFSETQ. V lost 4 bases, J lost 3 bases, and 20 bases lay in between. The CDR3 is CASSILPLEGSYNEQFF. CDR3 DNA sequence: TGCGCCAGCAGCATTCTCCCCTTGGAGGGCAGCTACAATGAGCAGTTCTTC.

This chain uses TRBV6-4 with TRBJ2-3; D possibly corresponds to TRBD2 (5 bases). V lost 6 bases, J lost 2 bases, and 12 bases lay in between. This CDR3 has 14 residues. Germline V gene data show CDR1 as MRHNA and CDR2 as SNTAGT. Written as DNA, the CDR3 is TGTGCCAGCAGCGCGGGCTACAACACAGATACGCAGTATTTT. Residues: CASSAGYNTDTQYF.

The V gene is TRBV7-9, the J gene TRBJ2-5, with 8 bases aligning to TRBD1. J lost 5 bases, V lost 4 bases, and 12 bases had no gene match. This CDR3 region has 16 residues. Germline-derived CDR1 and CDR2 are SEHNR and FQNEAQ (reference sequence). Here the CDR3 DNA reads TGTGCCAGCAGCTCCCCCCGGCAGGGGGCTGCGGAGACCCAGTACTTC. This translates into CASSSPRQGAAETQYF.

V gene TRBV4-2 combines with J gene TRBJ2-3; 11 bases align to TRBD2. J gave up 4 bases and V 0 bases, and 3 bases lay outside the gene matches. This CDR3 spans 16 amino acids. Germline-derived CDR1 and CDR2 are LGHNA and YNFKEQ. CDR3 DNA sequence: TGTGCCAGCAGCCAAGATTTTAGCGGGGGGGCAGATACGCAGTATTTT. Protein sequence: CASSQDFSGGADTQYF.

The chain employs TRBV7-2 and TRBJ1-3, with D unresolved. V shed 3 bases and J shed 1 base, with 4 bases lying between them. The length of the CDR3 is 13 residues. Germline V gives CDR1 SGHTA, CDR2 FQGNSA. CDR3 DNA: TGTGCCAGCAGCTTCGAGTCTGGAAACACCATATATTTT. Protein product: CASSFESGNTIYF.